This TCR beta chain was sequenced in a study of OX40 agonist ivuxolimab in advanced cancers. In the study overall: The costimulatory receptor OX40 (CD134) was targeted by ivuxolimab, a fully human IgG2 agonistic monoclonal antibody. Peripheral TCRbeta sequencing was intended to test whether TCR sequence diversity was altered and clonal T-cell expansion was caused by ivuxolimab. Patients were allowed to have had prior anti-PD-1, anti-PD-L1 or anti-CTLA-4 therapy, and approximately 40% of the dose-escalation patients had previously received checkpoint inhibitors. The paper reports the monotherapy dose-escalation portion (N of about 47 patients) of the phase I ivuxolimab trial. Partial responses were achieved by three dose-escalation patients, of whom one had hepatocellular carcinoma and two had cutaneous melanoma. Intravenous ivuxolimab was administered to patients every 2 weeks at six dose levels: 0.01, 0.1, 0.3, 1.5, 3 and 10 mg/kg. Of the approximately 50 dose-escalation patients, hepatocellular carcinoma was present in some 19, melanoma in approximately 15, renal cell carcinoma in 9 and head and neck cancer in 9. In the dose-escalation cohort, 70% to 90% of patients were male, and the mean age was approximately 60 years with a range of roughly 23 to 79.

Of note for this clone: Its antigen is unknown. Within one base of it there is no much larger clone, and no base qualities were kept.

The germline V gene yields MNHNS for CDR1 and SASEGT for CDR2. Trimming at the junction amounts to 4 bases on V and 15 bases on J, and the germline ends lie 12 bases apart. From cysteine to phenylalanine, the CDR3 is 11 amino acids long. The CDR3 DNA has 33 bases and is translated from base 1. What the work shows at the level of the full study, not this receptor alone: At doses from 0.1 to 3.0 mg/kg, clonal expansion was seen in both CD4+ and CD8+ blood T cells between baseline and week 6. Antigen specificity was not determined for the clonally expanded peripheral T cells. After ivuxolimab, expanded clones were on average more numerous among CD8+ T cells than among CD4+ T cells. Low levels of normalized T-cell clonal expansion were also shown by some nonresponding patients. In the 0.1-3.0 mg/kg groups, partial responders had among the lowest normalized peripheral clonal expansion, particularly in CD8+ T cells.

For sequencing of the TCRbeta CDR3 region, genomic DNA was extracted from the sorted cells. TCRbeta CDR3 regions were sequenced using the immunoSEQ Assay. Drawn from immuneACCESS, this table holds only the in-frame rearrangements with V and J called that TCRdb kept. Clones are partly lost; checked studies trace under half to an unresolved V gene and leave the rest unexplained. For this sample the table gives roughly 76,000 clones, of which about 85% were detected only once. Roughly 3.1% of the sample belongs to the ten largest clones. The trial excluded patients who had a history of autoimmune disease or were on systemic immunosuppression. Peripheral blood for TCR sequencing was collected from all dose cohorts at baseline, on cycle 4 day 1, and on cycle 7 day 1. Samples came from an open-label, multicenter, first-in-human phase I dose-escalation trial of ivuxolimab. Adults with locally advanced or metastatic melanoma, renal cell carcinoma, hepatocellular carcinoma or head and neck squamous cell carcinoma were enrolled in the trial. Before TCR sequencing, CD4+ T cells and CD8+ T cells from peripheral blood were sorted into separate populations.

The source was CD4+ or CD8+ T cells sorted from blood, collected in a trial of the OX40 agonist ivuxolimab. The TCR originated in an adult with an advanced solid tumor such as melanoma, head and neck, liver or kidney cancer. This sequence uses TRBV6-1 and TRBJ1-4; a tentative D match to TRBD1 spans 5 bases. The CDR3 in this case is CASSGDGRLFF. The nucleotides are TGTGCCAGCAGTGGGGACGGCCGCTTGTTTTTT.